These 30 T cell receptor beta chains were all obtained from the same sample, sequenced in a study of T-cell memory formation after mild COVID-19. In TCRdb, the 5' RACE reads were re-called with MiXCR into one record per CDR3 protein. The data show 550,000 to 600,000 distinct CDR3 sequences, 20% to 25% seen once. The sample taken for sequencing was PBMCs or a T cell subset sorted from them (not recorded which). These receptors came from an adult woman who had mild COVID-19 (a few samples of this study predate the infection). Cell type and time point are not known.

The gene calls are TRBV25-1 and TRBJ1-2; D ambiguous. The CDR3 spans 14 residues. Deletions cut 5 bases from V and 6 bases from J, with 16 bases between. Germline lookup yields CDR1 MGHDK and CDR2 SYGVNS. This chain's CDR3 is CASSSKTHRDGYTF. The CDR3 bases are TGTGCCAGCAGTTCCAAGACGCATAGAGATGGCTACACCTTC.

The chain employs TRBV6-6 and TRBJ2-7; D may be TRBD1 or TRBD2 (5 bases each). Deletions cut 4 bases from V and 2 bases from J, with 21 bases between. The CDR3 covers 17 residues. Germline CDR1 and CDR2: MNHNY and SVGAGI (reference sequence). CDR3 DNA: TGTGCCAGCAGTTCCAGGGACCGAGGGAAGGGGACCTACGAGCAGTACTTC. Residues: CASSSRDRGKGTYEQYF.

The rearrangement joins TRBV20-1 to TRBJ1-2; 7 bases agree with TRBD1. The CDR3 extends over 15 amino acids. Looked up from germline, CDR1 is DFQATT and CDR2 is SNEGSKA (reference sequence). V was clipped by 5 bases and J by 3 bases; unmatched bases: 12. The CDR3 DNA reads TGCAGTGCTCCTATGGGTACAGGGGTGGACTATGGCTACACCTTC. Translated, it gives CSAPMGTGVDYGYTF.

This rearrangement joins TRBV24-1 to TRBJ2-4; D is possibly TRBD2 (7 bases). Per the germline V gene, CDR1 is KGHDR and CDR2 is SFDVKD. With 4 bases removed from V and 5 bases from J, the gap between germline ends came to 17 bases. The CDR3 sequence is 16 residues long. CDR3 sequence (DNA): TGTGCCACCAGTGACCTTTGGACGGGGGGCGAAAACATTCAGTACTTC. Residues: CATSDLWTGGENIQYF.

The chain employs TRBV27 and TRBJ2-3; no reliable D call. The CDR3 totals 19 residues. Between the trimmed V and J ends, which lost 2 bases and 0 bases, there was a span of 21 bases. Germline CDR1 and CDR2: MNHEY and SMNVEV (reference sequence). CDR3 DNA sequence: TGTGCCAGCAGTTTAAGTTCAACCGGAATATCTCTTAGCACAGATACGCAGTATTTT. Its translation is CASSLSSTGISLSTDTQYF.

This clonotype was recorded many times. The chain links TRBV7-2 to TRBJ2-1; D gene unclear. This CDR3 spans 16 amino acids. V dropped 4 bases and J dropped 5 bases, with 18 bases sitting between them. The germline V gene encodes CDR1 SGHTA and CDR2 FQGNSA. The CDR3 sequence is CASSSTPTGRNNEQFF. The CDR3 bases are TGTGCCAGCAGCTCGACCCCAACTGGACGGAACAATGAGCAGTTCTTC.

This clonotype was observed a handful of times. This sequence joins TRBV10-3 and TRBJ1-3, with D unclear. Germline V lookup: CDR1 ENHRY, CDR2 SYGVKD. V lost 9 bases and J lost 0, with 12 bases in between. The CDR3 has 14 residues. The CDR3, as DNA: TGTGCCATTGGAGAACGTCTCTCTGGAAACACCATATATTTT. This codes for CAIGERLSGNTIYF.

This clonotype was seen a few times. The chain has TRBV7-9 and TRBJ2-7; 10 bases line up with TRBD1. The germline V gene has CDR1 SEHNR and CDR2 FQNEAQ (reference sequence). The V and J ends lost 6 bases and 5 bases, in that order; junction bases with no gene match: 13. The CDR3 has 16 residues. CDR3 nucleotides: TGTGCCAGCAGTTTACCCCGGGACAGGGGTTCTGACGAGCAGTACTTC. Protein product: CASSLPRDRGSDEQYF.

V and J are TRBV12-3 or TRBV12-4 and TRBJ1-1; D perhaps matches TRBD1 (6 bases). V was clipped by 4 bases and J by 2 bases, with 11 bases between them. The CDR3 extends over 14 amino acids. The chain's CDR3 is CASSSVDRNTEAFF. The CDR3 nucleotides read TGTGCCAGCAGTTCCGTGGACAGAAACACTGAAGCTTTCTTT.

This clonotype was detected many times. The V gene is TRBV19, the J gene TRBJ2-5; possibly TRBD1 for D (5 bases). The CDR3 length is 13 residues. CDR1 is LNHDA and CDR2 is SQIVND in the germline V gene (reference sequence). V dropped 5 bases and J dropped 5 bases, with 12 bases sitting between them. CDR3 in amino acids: CASSVQGWETQYF. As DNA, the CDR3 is TGTGCCAGTAGTGTTCAGGGATGGGAGACCCAGTACTTC.

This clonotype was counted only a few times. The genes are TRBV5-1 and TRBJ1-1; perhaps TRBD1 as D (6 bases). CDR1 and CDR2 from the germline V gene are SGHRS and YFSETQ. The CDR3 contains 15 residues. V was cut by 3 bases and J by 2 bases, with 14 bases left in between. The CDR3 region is CASSSIQGLNTEAFF. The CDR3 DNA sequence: TGCGCCAGCAGCTCCATACAGGGATTAAACACTGAAGCTTTCTTT.

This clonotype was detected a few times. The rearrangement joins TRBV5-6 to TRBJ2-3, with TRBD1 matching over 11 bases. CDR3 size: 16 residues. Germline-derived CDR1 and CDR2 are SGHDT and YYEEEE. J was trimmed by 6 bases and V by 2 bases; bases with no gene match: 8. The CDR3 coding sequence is TGTGCCAGCAGCTTTGTTTGGGACAGGGGGGAGGATACGCAGTATTTT. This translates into CASSFVWDRGEDTQYF.

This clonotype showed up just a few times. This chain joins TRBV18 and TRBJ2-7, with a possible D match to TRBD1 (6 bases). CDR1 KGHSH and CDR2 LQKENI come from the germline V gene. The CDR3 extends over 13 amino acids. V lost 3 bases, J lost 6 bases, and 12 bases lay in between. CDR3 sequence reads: CASSPDRKSEQYF. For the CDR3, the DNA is TGTGCCAGCTCACCGGACAGAAAAAGCGAGCAGTACTTC.

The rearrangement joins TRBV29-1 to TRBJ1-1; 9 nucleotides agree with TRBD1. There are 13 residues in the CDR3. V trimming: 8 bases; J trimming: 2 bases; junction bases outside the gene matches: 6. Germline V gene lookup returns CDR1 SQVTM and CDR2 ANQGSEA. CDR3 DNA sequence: TGCAGCTTGACAGGGGGAGGAAACACTGAAGCTTTCTTT. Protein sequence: CSLTGGGNTEAFF.

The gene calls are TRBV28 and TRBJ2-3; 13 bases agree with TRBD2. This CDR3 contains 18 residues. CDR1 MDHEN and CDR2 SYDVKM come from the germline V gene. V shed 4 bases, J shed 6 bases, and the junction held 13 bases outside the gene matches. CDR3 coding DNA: TGTGCCAGCAGTTGGAGGGGGACGACTAGCGGGAGGTCGGATACGCAGTATTTT. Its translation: CASSWRGTTSGRSDTQYF.

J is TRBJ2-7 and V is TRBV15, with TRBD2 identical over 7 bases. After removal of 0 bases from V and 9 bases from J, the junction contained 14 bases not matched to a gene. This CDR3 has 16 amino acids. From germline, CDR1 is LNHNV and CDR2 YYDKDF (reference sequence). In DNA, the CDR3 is TGTGCCACCAGCAGAGATCGGGGCGGGGGTGCCGCTGGGCAGTACTTC. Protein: CATSRDRGGGAAGQYF.

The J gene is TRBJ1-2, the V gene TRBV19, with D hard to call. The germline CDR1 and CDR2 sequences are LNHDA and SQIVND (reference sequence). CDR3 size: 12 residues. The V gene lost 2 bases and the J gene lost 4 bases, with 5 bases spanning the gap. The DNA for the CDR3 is TGTGCCAGTAGTATAAACGGCTATGGCTACACCTTC. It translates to CASSINGYGYTF.

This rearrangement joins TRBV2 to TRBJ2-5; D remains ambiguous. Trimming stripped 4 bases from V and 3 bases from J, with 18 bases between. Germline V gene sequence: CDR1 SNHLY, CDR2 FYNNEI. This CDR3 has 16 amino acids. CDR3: CASSGVGRVDEETQYF. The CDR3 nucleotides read TGTGCCAGCAGTGGGGTCGGCAGAGTCGACGAAGAGACCCAGTACTTC.

The CDR3 loop reads CASSQDGATDTQYF. As DNA, the CDR3 is TGCGCCAGCAGCCAAGACGGGGCCACAGATACGCAGTATTTT. The chain employs TRBV4-1 and TRBJ2-3; perhaps D is TRBD1 or TRBD2 (5 bases each). CDR1 is MGHRA, CDR2 YSYEKL, per germline. CDR3 length: 14 amino acids. Between the trimmed V and J ends, which lost 0 bases and 2 bases, there was a span of 6 bases.

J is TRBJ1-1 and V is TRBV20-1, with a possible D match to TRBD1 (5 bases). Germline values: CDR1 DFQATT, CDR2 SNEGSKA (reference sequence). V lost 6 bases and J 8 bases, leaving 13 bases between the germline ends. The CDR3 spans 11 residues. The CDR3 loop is CSAPGQGEAFF. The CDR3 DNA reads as TGCAGTGCCCCTGGGCAGGGAGAAGCTTTCTTT.

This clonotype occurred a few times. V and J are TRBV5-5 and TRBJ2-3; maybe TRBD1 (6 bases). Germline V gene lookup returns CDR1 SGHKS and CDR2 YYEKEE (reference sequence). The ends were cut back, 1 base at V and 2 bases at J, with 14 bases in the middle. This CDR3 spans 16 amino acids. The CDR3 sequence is CASSLMGDTATDTQYF. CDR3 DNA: TGTGCCAGCAGCTTGATGGGGGACACTGCCACAGATACGCAGTATTTT.

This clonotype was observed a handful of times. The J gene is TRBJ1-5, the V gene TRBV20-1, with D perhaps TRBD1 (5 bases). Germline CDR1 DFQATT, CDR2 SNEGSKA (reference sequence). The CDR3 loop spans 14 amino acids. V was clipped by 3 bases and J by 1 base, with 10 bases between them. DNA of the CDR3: TGCAGTGCTAGTTTCAGGGCGAGCAATCAGCCCCAGCATTTT. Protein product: CSASFRASNQPQHF.

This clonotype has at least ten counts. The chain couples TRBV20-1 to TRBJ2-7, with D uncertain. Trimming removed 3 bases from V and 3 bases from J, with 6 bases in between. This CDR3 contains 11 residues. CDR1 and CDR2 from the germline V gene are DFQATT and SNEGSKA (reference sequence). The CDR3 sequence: CSARKIYEQYF. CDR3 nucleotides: TGCAGTGCTAGGAAGATCTACGAGCAGTACTTC.

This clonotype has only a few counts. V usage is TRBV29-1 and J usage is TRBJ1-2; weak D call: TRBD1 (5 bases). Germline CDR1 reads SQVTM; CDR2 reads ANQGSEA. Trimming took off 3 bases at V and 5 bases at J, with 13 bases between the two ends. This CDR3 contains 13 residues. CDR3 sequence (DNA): TGCAGCGTTGATGGGGGATGGGGGTATGGCTACACCTTC. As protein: CSVDGGWGYGYTF.

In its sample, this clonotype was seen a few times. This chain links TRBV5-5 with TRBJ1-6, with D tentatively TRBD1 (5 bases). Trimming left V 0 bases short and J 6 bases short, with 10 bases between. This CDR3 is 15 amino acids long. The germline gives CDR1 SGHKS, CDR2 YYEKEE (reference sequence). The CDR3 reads CASSLAQGFNSPLHF. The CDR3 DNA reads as TGTGCCAGCAGCTTGGCCCAGGGTTTTAATTCACCCCTCCACTTT.

CDR3 in amino acids: CASSPGTSVGEQFF. CDR3 DNA sequence: TGCGCCAGCAGCCCCGGGACTAGCGTCGGTGAGCAGTTCTTC. The rearrangement joins TRBV5-1 to TRBJ2-1; 10 bases match TRBD2. CDR1 SGHRS and CDR2 YFSETQ come from the germline V gene. The CDR3 consists of 14 residues. V lost 4 bases and J lost 9; bases outside the gene matches: 7.

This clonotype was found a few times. CDR3 sequence: CATSSPGEGKNEQFF. For the CDR3, the DNA is TGTGCCACCAGCAGCCCGGGGGAAGGGAAGAATGAGCAGTTCTTC. This chain connects TRBV15 to TRBJ2-1; D possibly corresponds to TRBD2 (6 bases). The V and J ends lost 3 bases and 7 bases respectively, with 16 bases between them. This CDR3 has 15 amino acids. The V gene's germline CDR1 is LNHNV and CDR2 YYDKDF (reference sequence).

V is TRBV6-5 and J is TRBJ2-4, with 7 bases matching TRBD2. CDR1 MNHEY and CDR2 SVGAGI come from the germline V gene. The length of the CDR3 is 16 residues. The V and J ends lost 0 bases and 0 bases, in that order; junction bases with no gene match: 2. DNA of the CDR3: TGTGCCAGCAGTTACTCCCCGGGGGGAGCCAAAAACATTCAGTACTTC. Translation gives CASSYSPGGAKNIQYF.

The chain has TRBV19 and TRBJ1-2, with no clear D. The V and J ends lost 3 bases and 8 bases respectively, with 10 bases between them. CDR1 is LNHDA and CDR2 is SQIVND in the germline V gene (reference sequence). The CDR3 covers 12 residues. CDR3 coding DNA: TGTGCCAGTAGTATGAGTGGTTGGGGCTACACCTTC. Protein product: CASSMSGWGYTF.

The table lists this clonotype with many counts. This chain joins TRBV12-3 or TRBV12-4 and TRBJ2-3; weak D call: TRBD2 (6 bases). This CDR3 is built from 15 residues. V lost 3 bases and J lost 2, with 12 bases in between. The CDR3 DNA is TGTGCCAGCAGTTTCGGTCAGGGACTCACAGATACGCAGTATTTT. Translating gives CASSFGQGLTDTQYF.